Listed below are T cell receptor beta chains from one sample, sequenced in a study of blood T cell repertoires in COVID-19. Sequencing used immunoSEQ multiplex PCR; TCRdb keeps in-frame clones, though not all of them. Of 50,000 to 60,000 clones in the sample, roughly 85% are singletons; the top ten hold roughly 13%. Sequences were obtained from peripheral blood. These receptor sequences come from a human donor in a cohort sampled during active COVID-19. CDR3s include the opening cysteine and the closing phenylalanine or tryptophan.

>TRBV11-2
CASSLVRGGYEQYF
>TRBV12-3/TRBV12-4
CASRDREPLHF
>TRBV4-3
CASSQDPPGTSGRDSQYF
>TRBV6-5
CASRDSGRFVQYF
>TRBV21-1
CASSKLLTGRITSYEQYF
>TRBV27
CASRPRSSSYEQYF
>TRBV7-2
CASSLTTHQETQYF
>TRBV6-1
CASSGRQGAFRSNQPQHF
>TRBV11-2
CASSFASGRTYNEQFF
>TRBV21-1
CASSSMIEVRTYEQYF
>TRBV27
CASSLSPGFGKNYGYTF
>TRBV7-8
CASSLRPGTGDFSGNTIYF
>TRBV7-6
CASSLSGSSGNTIYF
>TRBV11-2
CASSLDGTSGSISYNEQFF
>TRBV18
CASSPAGTGGAARYEQYF
>TRBV18
CASNRDRAHSGNTIYF
>TRBV7-6
CASSPGTDNSPLHF
>TRBV7-6
CASSLTESPYNEQFF
>TRBV3-1/TRBV3-2
CASRPSWADEQYF
>TRBV7-9
CASSLGPGASYEQYF
>TRBV7-2
CASSSGGVEMNTEAFF
>TRBV28
CASSLAPGMVDQPQHF
>TRBV18
CASSPGTGGVNTEAFF
>TRBV5-1
CASRWRDHRETQYF
>TRBV5-6
CASSYSGGWSEAFF
>TRBV10-3
CAIRGTVGAFF
>TRBV5-6
CASSVGGGGAYQPQHF
>TRBV10-3
CAARTGGMNTEAFF
>TRBV28
CASSTPTGELFF
>TRBV6-5
CASSYLGRGRGEQFF
>TRBV6-6
CASRLPGGGSETQYF
>TRBV5-1
CASSGTGTGEETQYF
>TRBV25-1
CASTETGTNEKLFF
>TRBV2
CASSDPLGANDEQYF
>TRBV15
CATSRRQGAYNEQFF
>TRBV6-2/TRBV6-3
CASSRLAGVEQYF
>TRBV7-3
CASSLGGSPSGGTQYF
>TRBV3-1/TRBV3-2
CASSQSREAFF
>TRBV5-6
CASSPSGQPTGELFF
>TRBV30
CAWSGGLSNQPQHF
>TRBV10-3
CAIREGQMNTEAFF
>TRBV3-1/TRBV3-2
CASSQGTGSYEQYF
>TRBV19
CAIPPSGRVRETQYF
>TRBV5-4
CASSSRLAGSTDTQYF
>TRBV29-1
CSVEDRGRGQDTQYF
>TRBV28
CASRGDWTPGANVLTF
>TRBV30
CAWSVRQGEKLFF